Shown below are 12 T cell receptor beta chains from a single sample sequenced in a study of blood T cell repertoires in COVID-19. Here immunoSEQ multiplex PCR was the method, and the copy in TCRdb shows in-frame clones only, minus some. The data show 300,000 or so clones, approximately 89% seen once. The sequenced sample consisted of peripheral blood. The receptors stem from a woman aged 45-65 years who had recovered from COVID-19.

The chain combines TRBV28 with TRBJ1-1; tentative D call: TRBD1 (5 bases). Trimming stripped 6 bases from V and 1 base from J, with 18 bases between. CDR1 and CDR2 from the germline V gene are MDHEN and SYDVKM. The CDR3 totals 16 residues. The CDR3 here is CASSPSLGRGNTEAFF. As DNA, the CDR3 is TGTGCCAGCAGCCCGAGCCTGGGGAGGGGGAACACTGAAGCTTTCTTT.

This clone was seen just once. The chain recombines TRBV2 with TRBJ1-2; TRBD1 is a possible D gene (6 bases). Trimming took 3 bases from V and 2 from J, leaving 10 bases between them. From germline, CDR1 is SNHLY and CDR2 FYNNEI. The CDR3 has 14 amino acids. CDR3 sequence reads: CASSDRGANYGYTF. Written as DNA, the CDR3 is TGTGCCAGCAGTGACAGGGGAGCGAACTATGGCTACACCTTC.

CDR3 sequence reads: CASSSRGTELGGYTF. DNA for the CDR3: TGTGCCAGCAGCTCGCGGGGCACCGAACTGGGTGGCTACACCTTC. This chain connects TRBV7-9 to TRBJ1-2, with D tentatively TRBD1 (5 bases). Germline CDR1 reads SEHNR; CDR2 reads FQNEAQ (reference sequence). The length of the CDR3 is 15 residues. V dropped 4 bases and J dropped 7 bases, with 19 bases sitting between them.

This chain links TRBV29-1 with TRBJ2-3; the match to TRBD2 covers 11 bases. The CDR3 runs 14 residues. Trimming cost V 2 bases and J 4 bases; bases outside gene matches: 2. CDR1 and CDR2 (germline): SQVTM, ANQGSEA. CDR3: CSVETSGSPDTQYF. For the CDR3, the DNA is TGCAGCGTTGAAACTAGCGGGAGTCCAGATACGCAGTATTTT.

V is TRBV7-6 and J is TRBJ2-3; 7 bases are a match to TRBD2. The J segment lost 2 bases and the V segment lost 1 base, leaving 9 bases of the junction unmatched. The CDR3 has 17 amino acids. The germline V gene encodes CDR1 SGHVS and CDR2 FNYEAQ. The CDR3: CASSLGLGTTVTDTQYF. For the CDR3, the DNA is TGTGCCAGCAGCTTAGGGTTGGGGACTACAGTCACAGATACGCAGTATTTT.

V is TRBV12-3 or TRBV12-4 and J is TRBJ1-2, with D unresolved. The CDR3 is made up of 13 amino acids. V shed 5 bases and J shed 4 bases, with 11 bases lying between them. The CDR3 spells CASSTDSSYGYTF. As DNA, the CDR3 is TGTGCCAGCAGTACGGACTCATCCTATGGCTACACCTTC.

V is TRBV6-5 and J is TRBJ1-1; D uncertain. The CDR3 spans 14 residues. Germline V lookup: CDR1 MNHEY, CDR2 SVGAGI. Between the trimmed V and J ends, which lost 5 bases and 4 bases, there was a span of 14 bases. The CDR3 sequence: CASSQTGGSTEAFF. The CDR3 region has the DNA TGTGCCAGCAGTCAAACTGGCGGGAGCACTGAAGCTTTCTTT.

The J gene is TRBJ2-3, the V gene TRBV15; 7 bases align to TRBD1. J lost 0 bases, V lost 1 base, and 7 bases had no gene match. CDR1 and CDR2 from the germline V gene are LNHNV and YYDKDF (reference sequence). CDR3 length: 17 residues. CDR3 residues: CATSRGTGFTSTDTQYF. CDR3 DNA sequence: TGTGCCACCAGCAGAGGGACAGGCTTTACTAGCACAGATACGCAGTATTTT. The complete variable domain, with remaining parts taken from reference TRBV15 and TRBJ2-3, reads DAMVIQNPRYQVTQFGKPVTLSCSQTLNHNVMYWYQQKSSQAPKLLFHYYDKDFNNEADTPDNFQSRRPNTSFCFLDIRSPGLGDTAMYLCATSRGTGFTSTDTQYFGPGTRLTVL.

V usage is TRBV4-3 and J usage is TRBJ1-5; TRBD1 agrees at 9 bases. The junction had 11 bases not matched to a gene; V was cut back by 4 bases and J by 10 bases. This CDR3 is built from 15 residues. CDR1 and CDR2 (germline): LGHNA, YSLEER. The CDR3 DNA reads as TGCGCCAGCAGCCGAGGGACAGGGCATGGGGGACCCCAGCATTTT. Translation gives CASSRGTGHGGPQHF.

The chain joins TRBV30 to TRBJ1-3; D gene uncertain. CDR3 length: 11 amino acids. The germline V and J ends were trimmed by 4 bases and 3 bases, with 4 bases remaining between them. Germline V gene data show CDR1 as GTSNPN and CDR2 as SVGIG (reference sequence). The CDR3 DNA follows: TGTGCCTGGAATAATGGAAACACCATATATTTT. Translation gives CAWNNGNTIYF.

The rearrangement uses TRBV30 and TRBJ2-7, with 8 nucleotides matching TRBD2. V was clipped by 0 bases and J by 7 bases; unmatched bases: 14. Germline CDR1 GTSNPN, CDR2 SVGIG (reference sequence). This CDR3 contains 16 residues. CDR3 DNA sequence: TGTGCCTGGAGTGTAATAGGGACTAGAGATATCGGTGAGCAGTACTTC. It yields the protein CAWSVIGTRDIGEQYF.

This rearrangement joins TRBV10-1 to TRBJ2-5; 11 positions agree with TRBD2. V gave up 0 bases and J gave up 3 bases; unmatched junction bases: 6. The length of the CDR3 is 17 residues. The germline gives CDR1 WNHNN, CDR2 SYGVQD (reference sequence). CDR3 nucleotide sequence: TGCGCCAGCAGTGAGTCGGTGCTAGCGGGGGGAAAAGAGACCCAGTACTTC. Its protein is CASSESVLAGGKETQYF.